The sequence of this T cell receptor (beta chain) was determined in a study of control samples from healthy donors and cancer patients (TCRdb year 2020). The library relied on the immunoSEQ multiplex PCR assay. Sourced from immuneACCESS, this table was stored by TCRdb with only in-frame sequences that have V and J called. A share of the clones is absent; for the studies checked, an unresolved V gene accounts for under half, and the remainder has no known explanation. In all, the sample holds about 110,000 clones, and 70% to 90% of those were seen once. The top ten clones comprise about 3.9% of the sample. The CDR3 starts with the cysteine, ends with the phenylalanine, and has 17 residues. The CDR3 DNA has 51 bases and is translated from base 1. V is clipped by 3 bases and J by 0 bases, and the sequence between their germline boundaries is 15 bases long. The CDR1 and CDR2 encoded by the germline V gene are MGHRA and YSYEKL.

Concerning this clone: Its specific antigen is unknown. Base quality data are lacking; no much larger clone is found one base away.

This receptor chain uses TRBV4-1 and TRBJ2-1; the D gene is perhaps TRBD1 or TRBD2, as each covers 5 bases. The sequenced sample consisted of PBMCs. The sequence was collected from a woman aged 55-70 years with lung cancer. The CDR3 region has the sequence CASSHSGTQGSYNEQFF. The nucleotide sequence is TGCGCCAGCAGCCACTCCGGGACCCAGGGCTCCTACAATGAGCAGTTCTTC.